Presented here are 20 T cell receptor beta chains from one specimen sequenced in a study of T cell changes during pregnancy in multiple sclerosis. Profiling relied on immunoSEQ multiplex PCR, and the TCRdb table lists in-frame clones only, not all of them. The sample holds about 32,000 clones, roughly 91% seen once. The sample here was CD8+ T cells from peripheral blood mononuclear cells, taken in the second trimester of pregnancy. These receptors all stem from a female donor in good health, enrolled as a control in a pregnancy study.

The V and J genes are TRBV5-6 and TRBJ1-2, with 7 bases fitting TRBD1. Germline V lookup: CDR1 SGHDT, CDR2 YYEEEE. V trimming: 3 bases; J trimming: 1 base; junction bases outside the gene matches: 6. This CDR3 region has 15 residues. The CDR3 DNA is TGTGCCAGCAGCTATGGGACAGACAATAACTATGGCTACACCTTC. It is translated as CASSYGTDNNYGYTF. Variable domain in full (rest from reference TRBV5-6 and TRBJ1-2): DAGVTQSPTHLIKTRGQQVTLRCSPKSGHDTVSWYQQALGQGPQFIFQYYEEEERQRGNFPDRFSGHQFPNYSSELNVNALLLGDSALYLCASSYGTDNNYGYTFGSGTRLTVV.

The chain couples TRBV2 to TRBJ1-1; a possible D gene is TRBD1 (5 bases). Germline V gives CDR1 SNHLY, CDR2 FYNNEI. This CDR3 is built from 12 residues. Trimming stripped 3 bases from V and 6 bases from J, with 8 bases between. The CDR3 DNA is TGTGCCAGCAGTGAGGGGGGTCCTGAAGCTTTCTTT. Protein sequence: CASSEGGPEAFF.

The count of this clone is one. The genes are TRBV13 and TRBJ2-1; 14 bases are a match to TRBD2. Germline V gene data show CDR1 as PRHDT and CDR2 as FYEKMQ (reference sequence). The length of the CDR3 is 16 residues. After removal of 5 bases from V and 2 bases from J, the junction contained 2 bases not matched to a gene. In nucleotides, the CDR3 is TGTGCCAGCAGCCGGACTAGCGGGGGGCCCTACAATGAGCAGTTCTTC. Translated, it gives CASSRTSGGPYNEQFF.

This chain joins TRBV7-2 and TRBJ1-5; 7 positions agree with TRBD1. With 2 bases clipped from V and 5 bases from J, the junction kept 6 bases outside the gene matches. CDR1 is SGHTA and CDR2 is FQGNSA in the germline V gene. There are 15 residues in the CDR3. The CDR3 loop reads CASSLTGASHQPQHF. The CDR3 coding sequence is TGTGCCAGCAGCTTAACAGGGGCCTCACATCAGCCCCAGCATTTT.

This clone has a single count. V gene TRBV2 combines with J gene TRBJ2-5, with 11 nucleotides matching TRBD1. The CDR3 is 16 residues long. V was pared by 6 bases and J by 4 bases, with 10 bases of the junction left unmatched. Germline CDR1 SNHLY, CDR2 FYNNEI. CDR3 residues: CASSLRTGGFGETQYF. CDR3 DNA: TGTGCCAGCAGCCTTAGGACAGGGGGCTTCGGAGAGACCCAGTACTTC.

Written as DNA, the CDR3 is TGCGCCAGCAGCCAAGCTCGGAGGAACACTGAAGCTTTCTTT. Residues: CASSQARRNTEAFF. The rearrangement links TRBV4-3 to TRBJ1-1; no clear D. V shed 1 base and J shed 1 base, with 7 bases lying between them. The CDR3 sequence is 14 residues long. CDR1 is LGHNA and CDR2 is YSLEER in the germline V gene.

A note on this clone: Other DNA sequences of this sample code for an identical CDR3. The V call is TRBV7-6, the J call TRBJ2-7; the match to TRBD1 covers 7 bases. This CDR3 has 13 residues. Unmatched junction bases numbered 4, after V lost 5 bases and J lost 3 bases. The germline V gene has CDR1 SGHVS and CDR2 FNYEAQ. The CDR3 coding sequence is TGTGCCAGCAGCCTGGGACAGATCTACGAGCAGTACTTC. This codes for CASSLGQIYEQYF.

The J gene is TRBJ2-7, the V gene TRBV6-4, with 7 positions matching TRBD1. CDR3 length equals 14 residues. The germline V gene encodes CDR1 MRHNA and CDR2 SNTAGT. V lost 6 bases and J lost 2; bases outside the gene matches: 7. Here the CDR3 reads CASRPDRHAYEQYF. CDR3 in DNA: TGTGCCAGCAGACCGGACAGGCACGCCTACGAGCAGTACTTC.

The chain has TRBV9 and TRBJ2-7; the D is unclear. This CDR3 region has 13 residues. Germline CDR1 and CDR2: SGDLS and YYNGEE. Trimming left V 0 bases short and J 5 bases short, with 9 bases between. DNA for the CDR3: TGTGCCAGCAGCGTAGCCATTGGCCACGAGCAGTACTTC. It encodes CASSVAIGHEQYF. Filled out from reference TRBV9 and TRBJ2-7, the complete variable domain reads DSGVTQTPKHLITATGQRVTLRCSPRSGDLSVYWYQQSLDQGLQFLIQYYNGEERAKGNILERFSAQQFPDLHSELNLSSLELGDSALYFCASSVAIGHEQYFGPGTRLTVT.

The chain combines TRBV2 with TRBJ1-2, with 11 bases lining up with TRBD1. After removal of 7 bases from V and 3 bases from J, the junction contained 7 bases not matched to a gene. The CDR3 covers 15 residues. CDR1 SNHLY and CDR2 FYNNEI come from the germline V gene. DNA of the CDR3: TGTGCCAGCATCAAAGGACAGGGGGCATACTATGGCTACACCTTC. As protein: CASIKGQGAYYGYTF.

J is TRBJ1-1 and V is TRBV5-6, with D possibly matching TRBD1 (6 bases). V was pared by 0 bases and J by 7 bases, with 13 bases between. The germline V gene has CDR1 SGHDT and CDR2 YYEEEE. The CDR3 has 14 amino acids. CDR3 in amino acids: CASSLGQADLEAFF. In DNA, the CDR3 is TGTGCCAGCAGCTTGGGACAGGCCGATCTTGAAGCTTTCTTT.

By share of the sample, this clone is medium-sized. The chain uses TRBV6-4 and TRBJ2-3; 9 bases are a match to TRBD2. Germline assignment: CDR1 MRHNA and CDR2 SNTAGT. Trimming cost V 3 bases and J 1 base; bases outside gene matches: 5. This CDR3 region has 16 residues. As DNA, the CDR3 is TGTGCCAGCAGTGAGAGGGCTAGCGGGGGCACAGATACGCAGTATTTT. This gives the protein CASSERASGGTDTQYF.

This chain joins TRBV2 and TRBJ2-5; 7 bases fit TRBD1. CDR3 size: 16 residues. With V trimmed by 2 bases and J by 4 bases, 10 bases remained unmatched. Germline lookup yields CDR1 SNHLY and CDR2 FYNNEI. The CDR3 DNA reads as TGTGCCAGCAGTGAACCTGCCCAGGCAGGGGGAGAGACCCAGTACTTC. Residues: CASSEPAQAGGETQYF.

A word on this clone: Sequence at one end of the junction differs from germline and may be a read error. This rearrangement joins TRBV9 to TRBJ1-1, with a possible D match to TRBD1 (5 bases). The length of the CDR3 is 13 residues. The germline gives CDR1 SGDLS, CDR2 YYNGEE. Written as DNA, the CDR3 is TGTGCCAGCAGCGTAGGTGATGGGGGGAATCGGGAATTT. Translation gives CASSVGDGGNREF.

The chain carries TRBV4-1 and TRBJ2-7; 7 nucleotides line up with TRBD2. CDR1 MGHRA and CDR2 YSYEKL come from the germline V gene. The CDR3 has 13 residues. With 4 bases clipped from V and 2 bases from J, the junction kept 2 bases outside the gene matches. CDR3 DNA sequence: TGCGCCAGCAGCCTGAGCGGGGCCTACGAGCAGTACTTC. It is translated as CASSLSGAYEQYF.

CDR3 DNA sequence: TGTGCCAGCAGCCAAGGAGCTCCCTCTGGGGCCAACGTCCTGACTTTC. Its translation: CASSQGAPSGANVLTF. This rearrangement joins TRBV4-2 to TRBJ2-6; D gene ambiguous. Per the germline V gene, CDR1 is LGHNA and CDR2 is YNFKEQ. V was pared by 1 base and J by 0 bases, with 7 bases between. This CDR3 is 16 amino acids long.

The V and J genes are TRBV7-9 and TRBJ1-1; the D gene is possibly TRBD1 (6 bases). Germline V gene data show CDR1 as SEHNR and CDR2 as FQNEAQ (reference sequence). The CDR3 is 15 residues long. The V gene lost 0 bases and the J gene lost 2 bases, with 10 bases spanning the gap. CDR3 in DNA: TGTGCCAGCAGCTTAGCGCGGGGGGCCAACACTGAAGCTTTCTTT. Translated, it gives CASSLARGANTEAFF.

This sequence joins TRBV6-4 and TRBJ2-1; a possible D gene is TRBD1 (6 bases). The CDR3 sequence is 15 residues long. The V and J ends lost 5 bases and 1 base respectively, with 12 bases between them. Germline CDR1 reads MRHNA; CDR2 reads SNTAGT. CDR3 residues: CASSTGTGSYNEQFF. The CDR3 DNA reads TGTGCCAGCAGTACAGGGACGGGTTCCTACAATGAGCAGTTCTTC.

The V and J genes are TRBV7-9 and TRBJ1-4; 9 positions match TRBD1. Germline CDR1 is SEHNR and CDR2 is FQNEAQ (reference sequence). V shed 5 bases, J shed 14 bases, and the junction held 9 bases outside the gene matches. This CDR3 has 13 residues. The CDR3 nucleotides are TGTGCCAGCAGCGGTGCACCGGGACAGGGTCTGTTTTTT. It codes for CASSGAPGQGLFF.

The chain is built from TRBV7-6 and TRBJ1-1; maybe TRBD1 (6 bases). This CDR3 is 18 amino acids long. Germline-derived CDR1 and CDR2 are SGHVS and FNYEAQ. Trimming left V 1 base short and J 4 bases short, with 22 bases between. The CDR3 coding sequence is TGTGCCAGCAGCTTAGATCTGGGGGACACGGCACGGGGCACTGAAGCTTTCTTT. It yields the protein CASSLDLGDTARGTEAFF.